The 30 T cell receptor beta chains below were found in one sample sequenced in a study of graft-versus-host responses after intestinal transplantation. Antigens for these TCRs are unknown. Here immunoSEQ multiplex PCR was the method, and the copy in TCRdb shows in-frame clones only, minus some. The sample yields fewer than 60,000 clones, 65% to 85% seen once. Sequences were derived from unstimulated CD4+ T cells sorted from spleen or lymph node cells, sampled before transplant. The source of these receptors is a human donor who was the organ donor for an intestinal transplant.

The chain carries TRBV30 and TRBJ2-5; D is unclear. The V and J ends lost 3 bases and 7 bases respectively, with 6 bases between them. The CDR3 runs 10 residues. In germline, CDR1 is GTSNPN, CDR2 SVGIG (reference sequence). The CDR3 reads CAWRTVTQYF. The DNA of the CDR3 is TGTGCCTGGAGGACGGTGACCCAGTACTTC.

This chain uses TRBV5-4 with TRBJ1-2; D might be TRBD1 (5 bases). Trimming took 5 bases from V and 4 from J, leaving 12 bases between them. There are 13 residues in the CDR3. CDR1 is SGHNT and CDR2 is YYREEE in the germline V gene (reference sequence). The CDR3 loop reads CASRPPGTYGYTF. CDR3 DNA: TGTGCCAGCAGGCCACCTGGGACCTATGGCTACACCTTC.

V gene TRBV7-8 combines with J gene TRBJ2-1; 8 bases are shared with TRBD2. The CDR3 totals 15 residues. V shed 6 bases, J shed 8 bases, and the junction held 12 bases outside the gene matches. Germline assignment: CDR1 SGHVS and CDR2 FQNEAQ. CDR3 nucleotides: TGTGCCAGCAGTCAACCGGGACTAGGTGGCCATGAGCAGTTCTTC. Its protein is CASSQPGLGGHEQFF.

The chain combines TRBV7-7 with TRBJ2-5, with 14 bases that match TRBD2. Trimming at V came to 1 base and at J to 5 bases, leaving 0 bases not matched to a gene. This CDR3 has 15 residues. Germline-derived CDR1 and CDR2 are SSHAT and FNYEAQ (reference sequence). CDR3: CASSLGTSGGETQYF. The DNA for the CDR3 is TGTGCCAGCAGCTTAGGGACTAGCGGGGGGGAGACCCAGTACTTC.

This sequence joins TRBV7-9 and TRBJ2-6; D is perhaps TRBD1 or TRBD2 (5 bases each). There are 17 residues in the CDR3. Germline V gives CDR1 SEHNR, CDR2 FQNEAQ (reference sequence). Trimming took 6 bases from V and 3 from J, leaving 18 bases between them. CDR3 DNA: TGTGCCAGCAGGCCTACGGGGCGATGGTTTGGGGCCAACGTCCTGACTTTC. Translating gives CASRPTGRWFGANVLTF.

The gene calls are TRBV14 and TRBJ2-1; possible D gene TRBD1, 6 bases. The CDR3 is 15 residues long. Germline CDR1 SGHDN, CDR2 FVKESK. Trimming shortened V by 0 bases and J by 7 bases, and 13 bases separated the two germline ends. This CDR3 is CASSQDAYRENEQFF. The DNA for the CDR3 is TGTGCCAGCAGCCAAGATGCCTACAGGGAGAATGAGCAGTTCTTC.

The chain joins TRBV5-4 to TRBJ2-5; 7 nucleotides align to TRBD2. The germline gives CDR1 SGHNT, CDR2 YYREEE (reference sequence). Trimming at V came to 0 bases and at J to 5 bases, leaving 4 bases not matched to a gene. CDR3 size: 14 residues. CDR3 sequence reads: CASSLAGGVETQYF. The CDR3 DNA reads as TGTGCCAGCAGCTTGGCGGGGGGTGTCGAGACCCAGTACTTC.

The chain employs TRBV28 and TRBJ1-1, with D possibly being TRBD1 (5 bases). Trimming pared 6 bases from V and 0 bases from J, leaving 8 bases between. CDR3 length: 13 amino acids. The germline V gene encodes CDR1 MDHEN and CDR2 SYDVKM. Here the CDR3 reads CASSPTVNTEAFF. The CDR3 region has the DNA TGTGCCAGCAGCCCGACAGTGAACACTGAAGCTTTCTTT. Supplemented by reference TRBV28 and TRBJ1-1, the full variable domain reads DVKVTQSSRYLVKRTGEKVFLECVQDMDHENMFWYRQDPGLGLRLIYFSYDVKMKEKGDIPEGYSVSREKKERFSLILESASTNQTSMYLCASSPTVNTEAFFGQGTRLTVV.

The J gene is TRBJ2-5, the V gene TRBV5-1, with 7 positions matching TRBD1. Germline-derived CDR1 and CDR2 are SGHRS and YFSETQ. Trimming at V came to 3 bases and at J to 6 bases, leaving 11 bases not matched to a gene. This CDR3 has 15 amino acids. CDR3 sequence: CASSSGGQKKKTQYF. Here the CDR3 DNA reads TGCGCCAGCAGCTCAGGGGGACAGAAGAAGAAGACCCAGTACTTC. Using reference TRBV5-1 and TRBJ2-5 for the parts outside the CDR3, the full variable domain is KAGVTQTPRYLIKTRGQQVTLSCSPISGHRSVSWYQQTPGQGLQFLFEYFSETQRNKGNFPGRFSGRQFSNSRSEMNVSTLELGDSALYLCASSSGGQKKKTQYFGPGTRLLVL.

This clone occurred a few times. The chain carries TRBV10-3 and TRBJ1-4, with D perhaps matching TRBD1 (6 bases). The V and J ends lost 2 bases and 8 bases respectively, with 15 bases between them. Germline CDR1 ENHRY, CDR2 SYGVKD. This CDR3 has 15 residues. DNA for the CDR3: TGTGCCATCAGTGAGAGCGGGGCCCAGGGGGAAAAACTGTTTTTT. This encodes CAISESGAQGEKLFF.

The chain couples TRBV4-1 to TRBJ2-2, with a weak D call TRBD1 (6 bases). The CDR3 sequence is 20 residues long. Trimming cost V 3 bases and J 2 bases, with 25 bases left between them. Germline CDR1 reads MGHRA; CDR2 reads YSYEKL. The CDR3 is CASSHRGRKGVLSNTGELFF. The CDR3, as DNA: TGCGCCAGCAGCCATCGAGGCAGAAAGGGGGTGTTGAGTAACACCGGGGAGCTGTTTTTT.

The chain couples TRBV2 to TRBJ2-2, with TRBD2 identical over 10 bases. Germline V gene lookup returns CDR1 SNHLY and CDR2 FYNNEI. Unmatched junction bases numbered 6, after V lost 10 bases and J lost 4 bases. This CDR3 contains 14 residues. The CDR3, as DNA: TGTGCCAACAAGCGGGAGGGCCGCACCGGGGAGCTGTTTTTT. It is translated as CANKREGRTGELFF.

V is TRBV19 and J is TRBJ2-2; possible D gene TRBD2, 6 bases. The germline V gene has CDR1 LNHDA and CDR2 SQIVND (reference sequence). CDR3 size: 19 residues. The V end lost 5 bases, the J end lost 2 bases, and 24 bases lay between the germline ends. The CDR3 is CASSRGRPGTSLNTGELFF. The CDR3 DNA reads as TGTGCCAGTAGTCGGGGGAGACCGGGTACCTCCTTAAACACCGGGGAGCTGTTTTTT.

This clone is a singleton in its sample. This rearrangement joins TRBV5-4 to TRBJ2-5, with D unresolved. Germline V gene data show CDR1 as SGHNT and CDR2 as YYREEE (reference sequence). Trimming cost V 0 bases and J 3 bases, with 6 bases left between them. This CDR3 comprises 13 residues. The CDR3 protein is CASSLAQEETQYF. The CDR3 DNA sequence: TGTGCCAGCAGCTTGGCCCAGGAAGAGACCCAGTACTTC.

The chain combines TRBV19 with TRBJ2-7, with TRBD2 identical over 7 bases. The J segment lost 1 base and the V segment lost 3 bases, leaving 6 bases of the junction unmatched. Germline V CDR1 and CDR2: LNHDA, SQIVND (reference sequence). There are 15 residues in the CDR3. CDR3 nucleotides: TGTGCCAGTAGTATGGGAGGGACGCCATCCTACGAGCAGTACTTC. It translates to CASSMGGTPSYEQYF.

The chain employs TRBV6-6 and TRBJ2-7; 7 bases fit TRBD2. The germline CDR1 and CDR2 sequences are MNHNY and SVGAGI (reference sequence). Trimming cost V 5 bases and J 1 base; bases outside gene matches: 5. CDR3 length: 14 amino acids. The CDR3 nucleotides are TGTGCCAGCAGTCGGTCGGGAGGTTCCTACGAGCAGTACTTC. Protein: CASSRSGGSYEQYF.

This clone was seen a few times. V is TRBV6-1 and J is TRBJ2-7; D might be TRBD1 (5 bases). CDR1 is MNHNS, CDR2 SASEGT, per germline. The CDR3 length is 14 residues. Deletions cut 0 bases from V and 4 bases from J, with 10 bases between. In nucleotides, the CDR3 is TGTGCCAGCAGTGAAGCGACAGTCCTTTACGAGCAGTACTTC. Translated, it gives CASSEATVLYEQYF.

The chain uses TRBV11-2 and TRBJ2-1; D perhaps matches TRBD2 (6 bases). The CDR3 extends over 15 amino acids. Germline V gene lookup returns CDR1 SGHAT and CDR2 FQNNGV. V lost 5 bases and J 4 bases, leaving 15 bases between the germline ends. The CDR3 DNA reads TGTGCCAGCAGCCTAACTAGCACCAATTACAATGAGCAGTTCTTC. This encodes CASSLTSTNYNEQFF.

V and J are TRBV14 and TRBJ2-7; 7 bases align to TRBD1. The V and J ends lost 1 base and 6 bases, in that order; junction bases with no gene match: 9. The CDR3 runs 15 residues. Germline CDR1 is SGHDN and CDR2 is FVKESK. CDR3 region: CASSQASRGRVEQYF. Written as DNA, the CDR3 is TGTGCCAGCAGCCAAGCGTCAAGGGGGCGCGTCGAGCAGTACTTC.

The rearrangement links TRBV6-1 to TRBJ2-1, with D possibly matching TRBD2 (6 bases). The germline V gene has CDR1 MNHNS and CDR2 SASEGT. The CDR3 runs 15 residues. Trimming removed 8 bases from V and 0 bases from J, with 14 bases in between. The CDR3 nucleotides are TGTGCCAGCCTGGCGGGCGGGGTCTCCTACAATGAGCAGTTCTTC. Protein product: CASLAGGVSYNEQFF.

The chain joins TRBV7-2 to TRBJ2-7; TRBD2 matches 11 bases. The CDR3 sequence is 14 residues long. With V trimmed by 3 bases and J by 7 bases, 5 bases remained unmatched. CDR1 and CDR2 from the germline V gene are SGHTA and FQGNSA. This CDR3 is CASSLASGGREQYF. The CDR3 nucleotides are TGTGCCAGCAGCTTGGCTAGCGGGGGGAGGGAGCAGTACTTC.

The chain recombines TRBV4-1 with TRBJ2-7, with TRBD2 matching over 7 bases. The V gene's germline CDR1 is MGHRA and CDR2 YSYEKL. This CDR3 spans 13 amino acids. V was clipped by 1 base and J by 3 bases; unmatched bases: 0. For the CDR3, the DNA is TGCGCCAGCAGCCAAGGGACTAGCTACGAGCAGTACTTC. Translation: CASSQGTSYEQYF.

The chain carries TRBV5-6 and TRBJ2-2; unclear D gene. The CDR3 runs 14 residues. Deletions cut 1 base from V and 6 bases from J, with 10 bases between. Germline CDR1 and CDR2: SGHDT and YYEEEE. CDR3 loop: CASSLLRVAGELFF. The CDR3 nucleotides read TGTGCCAGCAGCTTGCTTCGGGTTGCCGGGGAGCTGTTTTTT. The full variable domain, its missing parts supplied by reference TRBV5-6 and TRBJ2-2, is DAGVTQSPTHLIKTRGQQVTLRCSPKSGHDTVSWYQQALGQGPQFIFQYYEEEERQRGNFPDRFSGHQFPNYSSELNVNALLLGDSALYLCASSLLRVAGELFFGEGSRLTVL.

The chain links TRBV5-4 to TRBJ1-2; unclear D gene. Germline V gene sequence: CDR1 SGHNT, CDR2 YYREEE (reference sequence). The CDR3 length is 13 residues. Trimming removed 2 bases at V and 0 bases at J, with 5 bases between. The CDR3 is CASSFGANYGYTF. CDR3 coding DNA: TGTGCCAGCAGCTTCGGAGCTAACTATGGCTACACCTTC. Combining the CDR3 with reference TRBV5-4 and TRBJ1-2 gives the whole variable domain ETGVTQSPTHLIKTRGQQVTLRCSSQSGHNTVSWYQQALGQGPQFIFQYYREEENGRGNFPPRFSGLQFPNYSSELNVNALELDDSALYLCASSFGANYGYTFGSGTRLTVV.

The chain combines TRBV4-1 with TRBJ2-4; D may match TRBD1 or TRBD2 (5 bases each). Trimming stripped 4 bases from V and 5 bases from J, with 12 bases between. CDR3 length equals 14 residues. Germline CDR1 reads MGHRA; CDR2 reads YSYEKL. The CDR3 DNA reads as TGCGCCAGCAGCCTTTCGAGGGGCCAAAACATTCAGTACTTC. It yields the protein CASSLSRGQNIQYF.

The rearrangement joins TRBV7-9 to TRBJ1-2, with 7 bases that match TRBD1. Germline trimming cut 5 bases from V and 8 bases from J; bases unmatched to any gene: 8. In germline, CDR1 is SEHNR, CDR2 FQNEAQ (reference sequence). The length of the CDR3 is 13 residues. The CDR3 loop reads CASSLEGASGYTF. The CDR3 DNA sequence: TGTGCCAGCAGCCTGGAGGGGGCTAGCGGCTACACCTTC. Full variable domain (remainder filled in from reference TRBV7-9 and TRBJ1-2): DTGVSQNPRHKITKRGQNVTFRCDPISEHNRLYWYRQTLGQGPEFLTYFQNEAQLEKSRLLSDRFSAERPKGSFSTLEIQRTEQGDSAMYLCASSLEGASGYTFGSGTRLTVV.

The gene calls are TRBV5-8 and TRBJ1-6; 7 nucleotides agree with TRBD1. The length of the CDR3 is 15 residues. Germline V lookup: CDR1 SGHTS, CDR2 YDEGEE. Losses at the gene ends were 2 bases for V and 7 bases for J; bases not matched to a gene: 6. The CDR3 bases are TGTGCCAGCAGCTTATCCGGGACAGAGAATTCACCCCTCCACTTT. As protein: CASSLSGTENSPLHF.

The chain employs TRBV6-1 and TRBJ1-2; D not resolved. The germline CDR1 and CDR2 sequences are MNHNS and SASEGT. With 7 bases removed from V and 5 bases from J, the gap between germline ends came to 11 bases. There are 12 residues in the CDR3. The CDR3 reads CASTEGSYGYTF. The CDR3 coding sequence is TGTGCCAGCACAGAAGGGAGTTATGGCTACACCTTC.

This clone came up once. V gene TRBV19 combines with J gene TRBJ1-1, with no clear D. Trimming removed 1 base at V and 8 bases at J, with 11 bases between. Germline CDR1 LNHDA, CDR2 SQIVND (reference sequence). The CDR3 sequence is 13 residues long. This chain's CDR3 is CASSIVGRWEAFF. The CDR3, as DNA: TGTGCCAGTAGTATAGTCGGCAGGTGGGAAGCTTTCTTT.

The V and J genes are TRBV11-2 and TRBJ1-1; perhaps TRBD1 as D (5 bases). The V gene lost 1 base and the J gene lost 3 bases, with 12 bases spanning the gap. The length of the CDR3 is 15 residues. Germline CDR1 SGHAT, CDR2 FQNNGV. CDR3 DNA sequence: TGTGCCAGCAGCTTAGGATCGGGGCGAGACACTGAAGCTTTCTTT. This codes for CASSLGSGRDTEAFF.